The entry below gives a single T cell receptor (beta chain) sequence along with its context. This record comes from a study of T cell changes during pregnancy in multiple sclerosis. V shed 1 base and J 6 bases; nucleotides not matched to a gene: 6. CDR3 length equals 16 residues. The germline V gene has CDR1 MDHEN and CDR2 SYDVKM. Generated by immunoSEQ multiplex PCR, the TCRdb table keeps only in-frame clones and is missing some. The sample has tens of thousands of clones, 85% to 95% seen once. The chain uses TRBV28 and TRBJ1-5, with 10 bases matching TRBD1. The receptor's source is a female donor in good health, enrolled as a control in a pregnancy study. The material sequenced was peripheral blood, taken in the second trimester of pregnancy. This CDR3 reads CASSLSGQGLFQPQHF. The DNA of the CDR3 is TGTGCCAGCAGTTTATCGGGACAGGGGTTGTTTCAGCCCCAGCATTTT.